The rows below give T cell receptor beta chains drawn from one sample of a study of blood T cell repertoires in COVID-19. TCRdb keeps only in-frame clones here, not all; method: immunoSEQ multiplex PCR. The sample lists approximately 150,000 clones, approximately 85% occurring once. The sample was peripheral blood. These TCRs come from a human donor with acute or convalescent COVID-19. The donor label of this sample is uncertain. Both conserved end residues are part of each CDR3. Fields, in order: J gene, clone size, V gene, D gene, CDR3 DNA, CDR3 protein. A D gene is named only where the DNA matches it firmly. Clone size, where shown, is once, few, many, or a class for clones that have expanded.

TRBJ1-1,.,TRBV10-3,TRBD1,TGTGCCATCACGGGACAGTTGAACACTGAAGCTTTCTTT,CAITGQLNTEAFF
TRBJ1-2,.,TRBV9,TRBD1,TGTGCCAGCAGCTCACCCAGGCCCGGGACAGGCTATGGCTACACCTTC,CASSSPRPGTGYGYTF
TRBJ2-1,.,TRBV7-6,TRBD2,TGTGCCAGCAGTCGTGGGACTAGCAGTTACAATGAGCAGTTCTTC,CASSRGTSSYNEQFF
TRBJ1-5,.,TRBV19,.,TGTGCCAGTCCTATCCAGGACGGGGGTCAGCCCCAGCATTTT,CASPIQDGGQPQHF
TRBJ1-3,.,TRBV3-1/TRBV3-2,.,TGTGCCAGCAGCCAACAGTTCTCTGGAAACACCATATATTTT,CASSQQFSGNTIYF
TRBJ1-1,.,TRBV18,TRBD1,TGTGCCAGCTCACCACCACGACAGGGAGGCACTGAAGCTTTCTTT,CASSPPRQGGTEAFF
TRBJ2-3,.,TRBV4-1,TRBD2,TGCGCCAGCAGCCAAGTCCGGGGGGGAAGTCCGCTTACGCAGTATTTT,CASSQVRGGSPLTQYF
TRBJ1-1,.,TRBV3-1/TRBV3-2,TRBD1,TGTGCCAGCAGCCCGAAGGGATTAGGGGGCATGTATGAAGCTTTCTTT,CASSPKGLGGMYEAFF
TRBJ1-4,once,TRBV11-2,TRBD1,TGTGCCAGCAGCCTTCTCGGACAGGGTGAAAAACTGTTTTTT,CASSLLGQGEKLFF
TRBJ2-2,.,TRBV7-9,TRBD2,TGTGCCAGCAGCTCCCTTCTAGCGGGGGGGTCGAACACCGGGGAGCTGTTTTTT,CASSSLLAGGSNTGELFF
TRBJ1-6,.,TRBV4-3,TRBD1,TGCGCCAGCAGCCAGGCCGACAGGGATGATTCACCCCTCCACTTT,CASSQADRDDSPLHF
TRBJ2-5,.,TRBV25-1,.,TGTGCCAGCAGTGTCGGTGAGACCCAGTACTTC,CASSVGETQYF
TRBJ1-1,.,TRBV28,.,TGTGCCAGCAGTTTGAAACTCACGAACACTGAAGCTTTCTTT,CASSLKLTNTEAFF
TRBJ1-2,.,TRBV30,.,TGTGCCTGGACTGGGGGGGGGCACTATGGCTACACCTTC,CAWTGGGHYGYTF
TRBJ1-2,.,TRBV13,TRBD1,TGTGCCAGCAGCCCCCAGGGCCGACAGGGGGCGCGGTATGGCTACACCTTC,CASSPQGRQGARYGYTF
TRBJ1-6,.,TRBV3-1/TRBV3-2,.,TGTGCCAGCAGCCAAGATCTGAATTCACCCCTCCACTTT,CASSQDLNSPLHF
TRBJ1-2,.,TRBV30,TRBD1,TGTGCCTGGAGTACAGGGGACTATGGCTACACCTTC,CAWSTGDYGYTF
TRBJ1-6,.,TRBV11-2,.,TGTGCCAGCAGCGTGGGCGTCAATTCACCCCTCCACTTT,CASSVGVNSPLHF
TRBJ2-1,.,TRBV5-4,TRBD1,TGTGCCAGCAGCCCCGGGGACAGGGGAGTTGCGCGCGGGAGAGATGAGCAGTTCTTC,CASSPGDRGVARGRDEQFF
TRBJ2-5,.,TRBV5-4,TRBD2,TGTGCCAGCAGCCCGCAACGTCCCGGGACTAGCGGGGGGGCAGGGACCCAGTACTTC,CASSPQRPGTSGGAGTQYF
TRBJ1-1,.,TRBV14,TRBD1,TGTGCCAGCAGCCAAAACAGGTTGCCGACGAGGACAGGGAGGAACACTGAAGCTTTCTTT,CASSQNRLPTRTGRNTEAFF
TRBJ2-7,.,TRBV12-3/TRBV12-4,TRBD1,TGTGCCAGCAGGGGGGACAGGCCAGGTCTGTACTTC,CASRGDRPGLYF
TRBJ2-3,.,TRBV29-1,TRBD2,TGCAGCGTTGAAATTGGAGCGGGAGTCAGCACAGATACGCAGTATTTT,CSVEIGAGVSTDTQYF
TRBJ1-1,.,TRBV27,.,TGTGCCAGCAGGGGGCCCATGAACACTGAAGCTTTCTTT,CASRGPMNTEAFF
TRBJ1-2,once,TRBV19,.,TGTGCCAGTAGTATTGACAGGTACTATGGCTACACCTTC,CASSIDRYYGYTF
TRBJ2-1,.,TRBV11-2,.,TGTGCCAGCAGCTTTGACGGGGGCTCCTACAATGAGCAGTTCTTC,CASSFDGGSYNEQFF
TRBJ2-2,once,TRBV24-1,TRBD2,TGTGCCACCAGTAATAGTCTAGCGGGAGTCACCGGGGAGCTGTTTTTT,CATSNSLAGVTGELFF
TRBJ2-5,.,TRBV7-9,.,TGTGCCACAACCTTCGGGGGTCAGACCGGCGAGACCCAGTACTTC,CATTFGGQTGETQYF
TRBJ2-5,.,TRBV6-5,.,TGTGCCAGCAGTCGTACTCAACAAGAGACCCAGTACTTC,CASSRTQQETQYF
TRBJ1-5,.,TRBV29-1,.,TGCAGCACCAGGGATGGCAATCAGCCCCAGCATTTT,CSTRDGNQPQHF
TRBJ1-1,.,TRBV6-5,TRBD1,TGTGCCTTAAAGGACAGGGGGAAGGGGAACACTGAAGCTTTCTTT,CALKDRGKGNTEAFF
TRBJ1-4,.,TRBV5-1,.,TGCGCCAGCACTACCGCCGGGTCTTCTAATGAAAAACTGTTTTTT,CASTTAGSSNEKLFF
TRBJ2-3,.,TRBV18,.,TGTGCCAGCTTAGACTCAGGGATCACAGATACGCAGTATTTT,CASLDSGITDTQYF
TRBJ2-5,few,TRBV30,TRBD1,TGTGCCTGGAGTGTACAGGGGGCTAGGCAGACCCAGTACTTC,CAWSVQGARQTQYF
TRBJ1-1,few,TRBV3-1/TRBV3-2,TRBD1,TGTGCCAGCAGTTTAACCGGGACAGGGAACACTGAAGCTTTCTTT,CASSLTGTGNTEAFF
TRBJ1-4,.,TRBV5-6,.,TGTGCCAGCACCGTGACAGACCATGAAAAACTGTTTTTT,CASTVTDHEKLFF
TRBJ1-4,.,TRBV4-3,TRBD1,TGCGCCAGCAGCCAGCTGGACAGGGGCGCAAATGAAAAACTGTTTTTT,CASSQLDRGANEKLFF
TRBJ1-2,once,TRBV30,.,TGTGCCTGGAGTGGTGAGGGTTGGTATGGCTACACCTTC,CAWSGEGWYGYTF
TRBJ1-1,.,TRBV11-2,.,TGTGCCAGCAGCTTACACGCGGGGGTTGTCGGAGCTTTCTTT,CASSLHAGVVGAFF
TRBJ2-4,.,TRBV4-2,.,TGTGCCAGCAGCCAAGACCAAGGGGGCAAAAACATTCAGTACTTC,CASSQDQGGKNIQYF
TRBJ2-1,.,TRBV5-4,.,TGTGCCAGCAGCCGTACAGGAGCCTACAATGAGCAGTTCTTC,CASSRTGAYNEQFF
TRBJ2-7,.,TRBV10-1,TRBD1,TGCGCCAGCCCCTATACCCGACAGGGGTCCTACGAGCAGTACTTC,CASPYTRQGSYEQYF
TRBJ1-1,.,TRBV27,TRBD1,TGTGCCAGCCAGTTCAGGGGAAGGACCCGGGACAGGGGCCGCCTTATGAACACTGAAGCTTTCTTT,CASQFRGRTRDRGRLMNTEAFF